What follows describes a single T cell receptor (beta chain). These data come from a study of blood T cell repertoires in COVID-19. Study overall: COVID-19 samples collected from the United States, Italy and Spain covered acute and convalescent phases. T cells, B-cell-depleted T cells, or PBMCs supplied cDNA or gDNA.

J lost 3 bases, V lost 5 bases, and 14 bases had no gene match. From germline, CDR1 is MNHNY and CDR2 SVGAGI (reference sequence). This CDR3 contains 17 residues. In the study's own analysis: Reference gene primer amplification gave nucleated cell count estimates. Repertoires were generated with immunoSEQ multiplex PCR, while TCRdb's copy carries only in-frame clones and drops some. The D gene and trimming were derived from the DNA, and the V and J assignments and clone size from that table. Among 150,000 or so clones, roughly 82% were seen once, and the ten largest hold 12% to 15%. The TCR originated in a human donor with acute or convalescent COVID-19. The donor label of this sample is uncertain. The J gene is TRBJ1-1, the V gene TRBV6-6; 8 bases line up with TRBD1. The specimen was peripheral blood. The CDR3 spells CASSPRSTGVQHTEAFF. The CDR3 DNA reads TGTGCCAGCAGTCCACGATCGACAGGGGTTCAGCACACTGAAGCTTTCTTT.